The 20 T cell receptor beta chains in this list originate from one sample, sequenced in a study of breast tumors, draining lymph nodes, adjacent tissues. A single record per CDR3 protein comes from TCRdb applying MiXCR to the multiplex PCR reads. This sample carries about 220,000 distinct CDR3 sequences, less than 40% of them seen once, and the ten largest clones take about 3.9%. Samples came from axillary lymph nodes draining the breast cancer. Sequenced input: axillary lymph node tissue. All receptors come from a female donor with breast cancer. Some clones in this sample may be carry-over from other donors' samples.

As regards this clonotype: This may come from a read error, since a much larger clone is one base off. As the CDR3 is not closed by the conserved phenylalanine or tryptophan, this likely results from a read error. The V call is TRBV4-3, the J call TRBJ1-2; 11 bases are shared with TRBD1. After removal of 1 base from V and 3 bases from J, the junction contained 10 bases not matched to a gene. Germline V gene sequence: CDR1 LGHNA, CDR2 YSLEER. The CDR3 length is 18 residues. The CDR3 nucleotides are TGCGCCAGCAGCCAAGTCCAGGACAGGGGGCCCCGTGACTATGGCTACACCTAC. It is translated as CASSQVQDRGPRDYGYTY.

The sample holds many counts of this clonotype. V usage is TRBV20-1 and J usage is TRBJ1-5; D is unresolved. The germline CDR1 and CDR2 sequences are DFQATT and SNEGSKA (reference sequence). CDR3 length equals 15 residues. Trimming removed 3 bases from V and 1 base from J, with 13 bases in between. CDR3 loop: CSARGFLGSNQPQHF. For the CDR3, the DNA is TGCAGTGCTAGGGGGTTCTTAGGGAGCAATCAGCCCCAGCATTTT.

CDR3 sequence reads: CASSELPRANVLTF. CDR3 bases: TGTGCCAGCAGTGAATTACCCCGGGCCAACGTCCTGACTTTC. The gene calls are TRBV6-1 and TRBJ2-6, with D uncertain. CDR1 and CDR2 (germline): MNHNS, SASEGT. The V end was cut by 2 bases, the J end by 5 bases, with 7 bases between. The CDR3 runs to 14 residues.

This clonotype was seen at least ten times. Here the CDR3 DNA reads TGCAGTGCCGCGACAGGGTTGCTAGACGAGCAGTACTTC. Its protein product is CSAATGLLDEQYF. The chain couples TRBV20-1 to TRBJ2-7, with 7 positions matching TRBD1. Losses at the gene ends were 6 bases for V and 5 bases for J; bases not matched to a gene: 10. The CDR3 totals 13 residues. CDR1 is DFQATT, CDR2 SNEGSKA, per germline (reference sequence).

The gene calls are TRBV15 and TRBJ2-1; a weak D match, TRBD2 (6 bases). Germline assignment: CDR1 LNHNV and CDR2 YYDKDF (reference sequence). The CDR3 is made up of 14 amino acids. With 5 bases removed from V and 7 bases from J, the gap between germline ends came to 15 bases. CDR3 residues: CATSGGRSGNEQFF. The CDR3 DNA is TGTGCCACCAGCGGAGGGAGGTCTGGGAATGAGCAGTTCTTC.

The sample holds many counts of this clonotype. The chain combines TRBV20-1 with TRBJ1-6; TRBD1 agrees at 8 bases. Per the germline V gene, CDR1 is DFQATT and CDR2 is SNEGSKA (reference sequence). The V segment lost 2 bases and the J segment 4 bases; nucleotides outside the gene matches: 7. CDR3 length: 16 amino acids. The CDR3 DNA reads TGCAGTGCTAGATCCGGGACAGGAGGTTATAATTCACCCCTCCACTTT. This translates into CSARSGTGGYNSPLHF.

This clonotype turned up a few times. This sequence joins TRBV3-1 and TRBJ2-7, with a tentative D call TRBD1 (5 bases). The CDR3 is 15 amino acids. Germline lookup yields CDR1 LGHDT and CDR2 YNNKEL (reference sequence). Trimming cost V 1 base and J 3 bases, with 13 bases left between them. The CDR3 is CASSQVSGQIYEQYF. The CDR3 bases are TGTGCCAGCAGCCAAGTATCAGGACAAATCTACGAGCAGTACTTC.

This clonotype was counted ten times or more. The chain couples TRBV19 to TRBJ1-3, with TRBD1 matching 8 bases. J gave up 0 bases and V 5 bases, and 3 bases lay outside the gene matches. The germline gives CDR1 LNHDA, CDR2 SQIVND (reference sequence). The CDR3 length is 15 residues. The CDR3 sequence: CASSWDRFSGNTIYF. Written as DNA, the CDR3 is TGTGCCAGTAGTTGGGACAGGTTCTCTGGAAACACCATATATTTT.

This clonotype was counted at least ten times. The rearrangement uses TRBV12-3 or TRBV12-4 and TRBJ2-2; D unclear. The CDR3 loop spans 14 amino acids. Trimming stripped 3 bases from V and 2 bases from J, with 7 bases between. CDR3 nucleotides: TGTGCCAGCAGTTTTTGGGATAACACCGGGGAGCTGTTTTTT. It yields the protein CASSFWDNTGELFF.

Ten or more counts support this clonotype. V and J are TRBV19 and TRBJ2-3; weak D call: TRBD1 (5 bases). V lost 3 bases to trimming and J lost 1 base, with 8 bases between them. The length of the CDR3 is 14 residues. Germline loops: CDR1 LNHDA, CDR2 SQIVND (reference sequence). This CDR3 is CASSMARGTDTQYF. Written as DNA, the CDR3 is TGTGCCAGTAGTATGGCCAGGGGCACAGATACGCAGTATTTT.

This clonotype was recorded a few times. V usage is TRBV10-3 and J usage is TRBJ1-6; TRBD1 matches 8 bases. Looked up from germline, CDR1 is ENHRY and CDR2 is SYGVKD. The trim removed 9 bases at V and 6 bases at J, leaving 7 bases unmatched. The CDR3 covers 14 residues. CDR3 in amino acids: CAISGQGANSPLHF. The CDR3 DNA sequence: TGTGCCATTTCTGGACAGGGTGCTAATTCACCCCTCCACTTT.

This clonotype was counted ten times or more. The J gene is TRBJ2-3, the V gene TRBV20-1, with TRBD2 matching 8 bases. After removal of 5 bases from V and 5 bases from J, the junction contained 6 bases not matched to a gene. CDR1 is DFQATT, CDR2 SNEGSKA, per germline (reference sequence). The CDR3 sequence is 13 residues long. The CDR3, as DNA: TGCAGTGCTCCTCTCCTAGCGGGAGATACGCAGTATTTT. Its translation is CSAPLLAGDTQYF.

This clonotype was found many times. The J gene is TRBJ1-2, the V gene TRBV4-1; D gene ambiguous. V was pared by 0 bases and J by 0 bases, with 8 bases between. The CDR3 is 15 residues long. The germline V gene has CDR1 MGHRA and CDR2 YSYEKL. CDR3 coding DNA: TGCGCCAGCAGCCAAGACAGCCTAGCTAACTATGGCTACACCTTC. Amino acid sequence: CASSQDSLANYGYTF.

About this clonotype: A much more abundant neighbour one base away suggests this may be a read error. The rearrangement uses TRBV5-1 and TRBJ2-2, with D perhaps assigned TRBD1 or TRBD2 (5 bases each). The CDR3 is 13 amino acids. The germline V gene has CDR1 SGHRS and CDR2 YFSETQ. The CDR3 is CASGTPNTGDLFF. CDR3 bases: TGCGCCAGCGGGACCCCTAACACCGGGGACCTGTTTTTT.

This clonotype was counted many times. The gene calls are TRBV7-2 and TRBJ1-3; D gene unclear. Trimming pared 4 bases from V and 0 bases from J, leaving 10 bases between. The CDR3 covers 15 residues. The germline V gene has CDR1 SGHTA and CDR2 FQGNSA. CDR3 nucleotides: TGTGCCAGCAGCTCTTCTGGGTTCTCTGGAAACACCATATATTTT. Its protein product is CASSSSGFSGNTIYF. Using reference TRBV7-2 and TRBJ1-3 for the parts outside the CDR3, the full variable domain is GAGVSQSPSNKVTEKGKDVELRCDPISGHTALYWYRQSLGQGLEFLIYFQGNSAPDKSGLPSDRFSAERTGGSVSTLTIQRTQQEDSAVYLCASSSSGFSGNTIYFGEGSWLTVV.

This clonotype was recorded many times. The J gene is TRBJ2-7, the V gene TRBV9; TRBD2 matches 12 bases. The V gene end was trimmed by 0 bases and the J gene end by 6 bases; junction bases not matched to a gene: 1. Looked up from germline, CDR1 is SGDLS and CDR2 is YYNGEE. CDR3 length: 14 amino acids. The CDR3 DNA sequence: TGTGCCAGCAGCGTAGGGACTAGCGGGATCGAGCAGTACTTC. As protein: CASSVGTSGIEQYF. The entire variable domain, with the rest obtained from reference TRBV9 and TRBJ2-7, is as follows: DSGVTQTPKHLITATGQRVTLRCSPRSGDLSVYWYQQSLDQGLQFLIQYYNGEERAKGNILERFSAQQFPDLHSELNLSSLELGDSALYFCASSVGTSGIEQYFGPGTRLTVT.

CDR3 region: CSARDRGSGSAETQYF. CDR3 nucleotides: TGCAGTGCTAGAGATCGGGGCAGCGGGAGTGCGGAGACCCAGTACTTC. V and J are TRBV20-1 and TRBJ2-5; TRBD2 aligns across 8 bases. CDR1 is DFQATT, CDR2 SNEGSKA, per germline (reference sequence). Trimming removed 0 bases from V and 5 bases from J; junction bases left unmatched: 11. This CDR3 spans 16 amino acids.

Concerning this clonotype: A much larger clone differs from this one at a single base, so this may be a read error. This chain links TRBV20-1 with TRBJ1-2; D possibly corresponds to TRBD1 (6 bases). The CDR3 is 15 residues long. Germline values: CDR1 DFQATT, CDR2 SNEGSKA (reference sequence). V was clipped by 0 bases and J by 8 bases, with 19 bases between them. CDR3 in DNA: TGCAGTGCTAGAGATAGGTTAACGGGGGCTAGCGGCTACACCTTC. Translating gives CSARDRLTGASGYTF.

About this clonotype: This is likely a read error, given that the CDR3 carries no conserved phenylalanine or tryptophan at its end. The DNA is omitted, as the CDR3 cannot be located on it reliably, and the CDR3 follows TCRdb's listing. The gene calls are TRBV7-6 and TRBJ2-2; the DNA was not compared with TRBD2, the D call given in the table. Germline V gene lookup returns CDR1 SGHVS and CDR2 FNYEAQ. Both ends counted, the CDR3 spans 18 residues. The CDR3 sequence is CASSLGSGRAANTGERMS.

The V gene is TRBV12-3 or TRBV12-4, the J gene TRBJ2-7; 8 bases align to TRBD1. The CDR3 runs 13 residues. V was clipped by 6 bases and J by 7 bases; unmatched bases: 8. CDR3 region: CASRRQGIYEQYF. In DNA form, the CDR3 reads TGTGCCAGCAGGAGACAGGGGATCTATGAGCAGTACTTC.